This T cell receptor (beta chain) emerged from a study of T cell responses to AZD1222 COVID-19 vaccine. Study background: Second-dose intervals near 4 or 12 weeks were combined. The study's findings and limits: Sampling that yielded the repertoires occurred only after the peak T cell response. It was only five to seven AZD1222 recipients who were seropositive at baseline. Most donors were white British, females outnumbered males, and clonal diversity was possibly underestimated.

TCRdb keeps only in-frame clones here, not all; method: immunoSEQ multiplex PCR. The top ten hold 5.2% of the sample, which has some 150,000 clones, roughly 89% seen once. With V trimmed by 3 bases and J by 2 bases, 6 bases remained unmatched. Germline CDR1 and CDR2: LGHDT and YNNKEL (reference sequence). The CDR3 consists of 15 residues. As to this clone: Its antigen is undetermined.

The gene calls are TRBV3-1 (or the pseudogene TRBV3-2) and TRBJ2-5; 7 bases align to TRBD2. The TCR sequence derives from an adult in good health. Sequenced material: peripheral blood, taken on day 0 of AZD1222 vaccination. The CDR3 reads CASSHKRDWQETQYF. For the CDR3, the DNA is TGTGCCAGCAGCCACAAGCGGGACTGGCAAGAGACCCAGTACTTC.